This TCR beta chain was obtained from a study of CD8+CD57+ T cells in acquired aplastic anemia. Investigators profiled TCR beta VDJ and CDR3 from genomic DNA template. Each CDR3 protein gets one entry after TCRdb re-called the reads with MiXCR. The table has approximately 130,000 distinct CDR3 sequences, 58% seen once; the top ten hold roughly 28%. In patients chosen for sequencing, flow cytometry had shown CD8+CD57+ cell expansion. No therapy had been given to the patients at the time of blood sampling. The CDR3 is 12 amino acids. Between the trimmed V and J ends, which lost 3 bases and 0 bases, there was a span of 3 bases. Germline CDR1 is WSHSY and CDR2 is SAAADI. This clonotype has just a few counts.

The J gene is TRBJ2-7, the V gene TRBV10-2; no clear D. The sequencing input was sorted CD4+, CD8+, or CD8+CD57+ T cells (not recorded which) from PBMCs. The clonotype comes from a human donor with aplastic anemia. This chain's CDR3 is CASSDGSYEQYF. In DNA form, the CDR3 reads TGCGCCAGCAGTGATGGCTCCTACGAGCAGTACTTC.